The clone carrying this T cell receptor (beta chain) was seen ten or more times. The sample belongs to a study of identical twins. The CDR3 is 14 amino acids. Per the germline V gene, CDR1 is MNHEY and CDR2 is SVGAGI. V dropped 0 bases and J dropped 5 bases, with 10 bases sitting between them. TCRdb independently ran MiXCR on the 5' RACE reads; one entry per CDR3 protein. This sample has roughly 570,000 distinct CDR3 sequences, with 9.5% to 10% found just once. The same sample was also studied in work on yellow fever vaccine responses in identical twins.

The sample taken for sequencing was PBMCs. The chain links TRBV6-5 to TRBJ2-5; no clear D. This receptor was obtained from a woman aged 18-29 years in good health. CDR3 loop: CASSYSLIGETQYF. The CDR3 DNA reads TGTGCCAGCAGTTACTCGTTGATAGGGGAGACCCAGTACTTC.